This T cell receptor (beta chain) emerged from a study of blood T cell repertoires in COVID-19. Study information: Donors in the United States, Italy and Spain gave samples during acute or convalescent COVID-19. Nucleic acid was either cDNA or gDNA, and it came from T cells, B-cell-depleted T cells, or PBMCs.

This clone came up a few times. Germline V CDR1 and CDR2: KGHDR, SFDVKD. Trimming pared 5 bases from V and 7 bases from J, leaving 17 bases between. The CDR3 length is 15 residues. In the authors' methods: Researchers report that nucleated cell counts were estimated from reference gene primer amplification. Sequencing used immunoSEQ multiplex PCR; TCRdb keeps in-frame clones, though not all of them. That table is the source of V, J and clone size, and D and trimming were worked out from the DNA. The sample yields about 91,000 clones, approximately 90% seen once. The sample consisted of peripheral blood. The rearrangement joins TRBV24-1 to TRBJ1-5; tentatively, D is TRBD1 (5 bases). The receptor was derived from a woman at least 80 years old with active COVID-19. This CDR3 is CATSGSAQAGQPQHF. CDR3 DNA: TGTGCCACCAGTGGGTCCGCACAGGCGGGGCAGCCCCAGCATTTT.